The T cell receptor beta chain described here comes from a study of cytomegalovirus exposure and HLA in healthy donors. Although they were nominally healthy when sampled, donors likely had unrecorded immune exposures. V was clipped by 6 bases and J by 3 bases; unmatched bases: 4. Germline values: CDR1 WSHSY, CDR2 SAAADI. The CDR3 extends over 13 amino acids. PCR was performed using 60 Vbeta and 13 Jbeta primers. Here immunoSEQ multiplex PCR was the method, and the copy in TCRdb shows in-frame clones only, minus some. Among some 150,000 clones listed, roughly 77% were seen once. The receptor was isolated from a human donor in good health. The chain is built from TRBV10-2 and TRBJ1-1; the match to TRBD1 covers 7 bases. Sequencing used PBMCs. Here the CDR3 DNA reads TGCGCCAGCAGCCCCACAGGGGACACTGAAGCTTTCTTT. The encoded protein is CASSPTGDTEAFF.